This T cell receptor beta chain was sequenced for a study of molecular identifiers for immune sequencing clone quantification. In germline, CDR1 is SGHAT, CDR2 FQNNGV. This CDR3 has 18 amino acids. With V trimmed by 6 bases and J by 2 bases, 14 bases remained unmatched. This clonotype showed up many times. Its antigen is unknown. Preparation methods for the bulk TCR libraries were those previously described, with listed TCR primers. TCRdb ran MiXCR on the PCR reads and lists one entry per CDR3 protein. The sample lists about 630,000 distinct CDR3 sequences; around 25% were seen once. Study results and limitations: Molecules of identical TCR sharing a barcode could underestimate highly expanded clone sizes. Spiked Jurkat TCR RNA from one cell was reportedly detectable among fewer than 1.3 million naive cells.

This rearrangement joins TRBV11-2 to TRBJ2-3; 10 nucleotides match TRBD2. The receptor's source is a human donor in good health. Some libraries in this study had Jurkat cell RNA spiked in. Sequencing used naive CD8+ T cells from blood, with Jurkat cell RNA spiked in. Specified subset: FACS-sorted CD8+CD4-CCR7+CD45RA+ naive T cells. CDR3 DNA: TGTGCCAGCAGTTTCCCCCGGAGCGGGGGGGGAACCACAGATACGCAGTATTTT. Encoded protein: CASSFPRSGGGTTDTQYF.